This T cell receptor beta chain was obtained from a study of cytomegalovirus exposure and HLA in healthy donors. Whole-study findings and limits: In a later analysis, donors in an Asian-associated ancestry cluster reportedly had fewer N-insertions in productive TCRs than the cohort mean. Both high specificity and high sensitivity reportedly marked the classifier's diagnosis of cytomegalovirus status. There were three CMV-associated chains whose specificity for CMV antigens was confirmed in vitro. Most CMV-associated TCR beta chains were later found to appear HLA-restricted.

PCR primers comprised 60 Vbeta and 13 Jbeta primers. Using immunoSEQ multiplex PCR, the repertoire was profiled, and TCRdb retains in-frame clones only, with some absent. This sample has about 120,000 clones, with 10% to 13% found just once. Notes on this clone: Its antigen is unknown.

This receptor was taken from a woman under 30 in good health and CMV-seropositive. The sequenced material came from PBMCs.

The CDR3 here is CASSPAGGGYTF. CDR3 DNA sequence: TGCGCCAGCAGCCCCGCGGGAGGCGGCTACACCTTC. The chain employs TRBV5-1 and TRBJ1-2; D remains ambiguous. V lost 4 bases to trimming and J lost 8 bases, with 12 bases between them. CDR3 length: 12 residues. CDR1 and CDR2 from the germline V gene are SGHRS and YFSETQ.